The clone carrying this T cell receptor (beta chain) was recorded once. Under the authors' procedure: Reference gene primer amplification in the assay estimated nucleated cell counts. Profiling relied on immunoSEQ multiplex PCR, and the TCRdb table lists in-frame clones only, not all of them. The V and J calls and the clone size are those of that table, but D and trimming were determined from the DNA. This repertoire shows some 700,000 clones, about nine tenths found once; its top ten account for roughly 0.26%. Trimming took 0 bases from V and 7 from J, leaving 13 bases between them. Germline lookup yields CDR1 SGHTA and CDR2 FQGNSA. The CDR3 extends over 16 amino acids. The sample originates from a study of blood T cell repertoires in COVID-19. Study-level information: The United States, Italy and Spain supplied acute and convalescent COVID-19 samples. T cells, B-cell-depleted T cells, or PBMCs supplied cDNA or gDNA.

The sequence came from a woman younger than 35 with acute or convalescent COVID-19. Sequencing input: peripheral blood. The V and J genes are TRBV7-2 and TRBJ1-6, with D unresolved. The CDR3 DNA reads TGTGCCAGCAGCTTAGCCCGCGAGGTTCCCAATTCACCCCTCCACTTT. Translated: CASSLAREVPNSPLHF.